This T cell receptor (beta chain) comes out of a study of blood T cell repertoires in COVID-19. About the study: Acute-phase and convalescent COVID-19 samples originated in the United States, Italy and Spain. Sample material is recorded as cDNA or gDNA derived from T cells, B-cell-depleted T cells, or PBMCs.

The V segment lost 6 bases and the J segment 5 bases; nucleotides outside the gene matches: 6. The CDR3 is 13 amino acids. Under the authors' procedure: Reference gene primer amplification in the assay estimated nucleated cell counts. Assay: immunoSEQ multiplex PCR; the TCRdb copy retains only in-frame clones and omits some. V, J and clone size derive from that table, while D and trimming were established from the DNA sequence. The table includes some 200,000 clones, about nine tenths detected once. This chain links TRBV12-3 or TRBV12-4 with TRBJ2-5; 7 positions match TRBD1. The receptor's source is an elderly man with acute or convalescent COVID-19. The sequencing sample was made of peripheral blood. The CDR3 reads CASSPTGDETQYF. DNA for the CDR3: TGTGCCAGCAGCCCCACAGGGGATGAGACCCAGTACTTC.